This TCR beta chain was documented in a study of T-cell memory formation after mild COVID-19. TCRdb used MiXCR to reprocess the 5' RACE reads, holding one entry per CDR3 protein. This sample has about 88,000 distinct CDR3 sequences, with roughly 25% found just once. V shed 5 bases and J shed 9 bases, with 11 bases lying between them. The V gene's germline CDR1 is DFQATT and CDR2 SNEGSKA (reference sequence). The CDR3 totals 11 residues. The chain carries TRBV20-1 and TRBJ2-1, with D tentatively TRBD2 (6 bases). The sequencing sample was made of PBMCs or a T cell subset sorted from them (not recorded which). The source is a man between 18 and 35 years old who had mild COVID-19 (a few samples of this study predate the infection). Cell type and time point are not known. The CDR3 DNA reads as TGCAGTGCTCACATGGAGGGTGAGCAGTTCTTC. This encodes CSAHMEGEQFF.